Below are 3 T cell receptor beta chains sequenced from a single sample in a study of blood T cell repertoires in COVID-19. Repertoires were generated with immunoSEQ multiplex PCR, while TCRdb's copy carries only in-frame clones and drops some. The sample lists 170,000 or so clones; 85% were seen once. Sequencing was performed on PBMCs or T cells enriched from blood (not recorded which). The receptors originated from a man aged 35-49 years who had recovered from COVID-19.

The chain links TRBV5-1 to TRBJ1-6; TRBD1 agrees at 7 bases. Germline V gene lookup returns CDR1 SGHRS and CDR2 YFSETQ. Trimming cost V 0 bases and J 10 bases; bases outside gene matches: 10. The CDR3 totals 16 residues. CDR3 loop: CASSLETGSNGSPLHF. In DNA, the CDR3 is TGCGCCAGCAGCTTGGAGACAGGGAGTAATGGCTCACCCCTCCACTTT. The whole variable domain, remainder taken from reference TRBV5-1 and TRBJ1-6, is KAGVTQTPRYLIKTRGQQVTLSCSPISGHRSVSWYQQTPGQGLQFLFEYFSETQRNKGNFPGRFSGRQFSNSRSEMNVSTLELGDSALYLCASSLETGSNGSPLHFGNGTRLTVT.

The V gene is TRBV29-1, the J gene TRBJ2-7; TRBD1 might be the D (6 bases). The CDR3 length is 14 residues. Germline assignment: CDR1 SQVTM and CDR2 ANQGSEA. The V end lost 5 bases, the J end lost 4 bases, and 18 bases lay between the germline ends. The CDR3 region is CSVQPAGTRYEQYF. The CDR3 nucleotides read TGCAGCGTTCAACCCGCAGGGACAAGGTACGAGCAGTACTTC.

The J gene is TRBJ2-3, the V gene TRBV10-1; no firm D call. The CDR3 has 16 residues. With 1 base removed from V and 0 bases from J, the gap between germline ends came to 11 bases. CDR1 and CDR2 from the germline V gene are WNHNN and SYGVQD (reference sequence). CDR3 loop: CASSEYRIPSTDTQYF. As DNA, the CDR3 is TGCGCCAGCAGTGAGTACAGAATTCCTAGCACAGATACGCAGTATTTT.